This T cell receptor (beta chain) was obtained from a study of blood T cell repertoires in COVID-19. Study-level information: Whether acute or convalescent, the COVID-19 samples came from the United States, Italy and Spain. Sources were T cells, B-cell-depleted T cells, or PBMCs; the material itself was cDNA or gDNA.

The CDR3 extends over 16 amino acids. Germline V gene lookup returns CDR1 SSHAT and CDR2 FNYEAQ (reference sequence). Points on this clone: The junction and the germline gene differ at one end; a read error may be behind it.

Original handling: Reference gene primer amplification yielded estimated nucleated cell counts. TCRdb's table, derived via immunoSEQ multiplex PCR, lists solely in-frame clones and lacks some. D and trimming come from the DNA, and the V and J calls and clone size come from that table. The sample consists of 110,000 to 150,000 clones, 85% of them appearing once. Sequenced input: peripheral blood. The chain uses TRBV7-7 and TRBJ2-3; 7 bases fit TRBD2. This clonotype originated in a man aged 50 to 59 with acute or convalescent COVID-19. The chain's CDR3 is CASSPGRGGDTDTQYF. CDR3 in DNA: TGTGCTAGCAGCCCGGGGAGGGGAGGGGACACAGATACGCAGTATTTT. Drawing the rest from reference TRBV7-7 and TRBJ2-3, the complete variable domain is GAGVSQSPRYKVTKRGQDVTLRCDPISSHATLYWYQQALGQGPEFLTYFNYEAQPDKSGLPSDRFSAERPEGSISTLTIQRTEQRDSAMYRCASSPGRGGDTDTQYFGPGTRLTVL.